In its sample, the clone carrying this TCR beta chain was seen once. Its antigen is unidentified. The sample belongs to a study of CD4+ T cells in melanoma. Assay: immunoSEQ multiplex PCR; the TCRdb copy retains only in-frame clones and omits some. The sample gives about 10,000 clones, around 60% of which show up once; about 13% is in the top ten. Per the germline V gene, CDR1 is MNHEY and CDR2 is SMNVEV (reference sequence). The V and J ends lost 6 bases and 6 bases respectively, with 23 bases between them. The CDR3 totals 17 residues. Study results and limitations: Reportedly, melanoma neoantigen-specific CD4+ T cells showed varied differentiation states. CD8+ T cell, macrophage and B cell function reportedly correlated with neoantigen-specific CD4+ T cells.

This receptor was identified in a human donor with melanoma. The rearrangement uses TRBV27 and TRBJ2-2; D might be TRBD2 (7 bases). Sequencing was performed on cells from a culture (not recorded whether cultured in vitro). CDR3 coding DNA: TGTGCCAGCAGCACAGCCTTTGGGGGGGGGCGTGCCGGGGAGCTGTTTTTT. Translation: CASSTAFGGGRAGELFF.